This paragraph reports one T cell receptor (beta chain). Its antigen remains unknown. This entry is derived from a study of T cell responses to AZD1222 COVID-19 vaccine. The CDR3 consists of 15 residues. The V and J ends lost 5 bases and 0 bases respectively, with 11 bases between them. CDR1 is LNHDA and CDR2 is SQIVND in the germline V gene (reference sequence). Study observations and caveats: In all cases, repertoires were sampled only after the peak T cell response.

This table comes from immunoSEQ multiplex PCR, and its TCRdb copy is limited to in-frame clones, with some not included. This repertoire shows fewer than 150,000 clones, roughly nine tenths found once; its top ten account for 9.5%. This clonotype was sampled from an adult who received the AZD1222 COVID-19 vaccine. Sequenced here: peripheral blood, sampled 28 days after the second AZD1222 dose. The gene calls are TRBV19 and TRBJ1-5; no clear D gene. CDR3 amino acids: CASSLGAASNQPQHF. The CDR3 bases are TGTGCCAGTAGTCTTGGCGCAGCTAGCAATCAGCCCCAGCATTTT.